The 6 T cell receptor beta chains presented below share a single source sample, sequenced in a study of shared clonotypes between healthy human individuals. Some clones are missing from TCRdb's copy, which holds only in-frame ones; the method was immunoSEQ multiplex PCR. The data contain approximately 640,000 clones, about two thirds of them seen just once; the ten biggest clones take up under 2%. Source material: memory CD4+ T cells sorted from blood. Subset noted: CD45RA-negative fraction. These receptors were collected from a woman aged 25 to 45 in good health.

CDR3 nucleotide sequence: TGTGCCAGCAGCAACGATGTATTCATGAACACTGAAGCTTTCTTT. Translation gives CASSNDVFMNTEAFF. The rearrangement links TRBV21-1 to TRBJ1-1. TRBV21-1 is deemed a pseudogene. This CDR3 comprises 15 residues.

This clone was picked up many times. The chain combines TRBV10-2 with TRBJ1-2, with no clear D. Trimming cost V 6 bases and J 4 bases, with 6 bases left between them. Germline loops: CDR1 WSHSY, CDR2 SAAADI. The CDR3 is 11 amino acids. The CDR3 protein is CASRQSYGYTF. CDR3 nucleotide sequence: TGCGCCAGCAGACAGAGCTATGGCTACACCTTC.

The CDR3 is CASSPSGRVETQYF. The CDR3 nucleotides are TGTGCCAGCAGCCCCAGCGGGAGGGTGGAGACCCAGTACTTC. The V call is TRBV6-6, the J call TRBJ2-5; 10 bases agree with TRBD2. This CDR3 is 14 amino acids long. Trimming at V came to 6 bases and at J to 5 bases, leaving 6 bases not matched to a gene. Per germline, CDR1 MNHNY and CDR2 SVGAGI (reference sequence).

The V call is TRBV4-1, the J call TRBJ2-3; D possibly corresponds to TRBD1 (6 bases). There are 15 residues in the CDR3. Germline loops: CDR1 MGHRA, CDR2 YSYEKL. Trimming cost V 1 base and J 4 bases, with 12 bases left between them. For the CDR3, the DNA is TGCGCCAGCAGCCAAGTGGGGGCGGTAGCAGATACGCAGTATTTT. Its translation: CASSQVGAVADTQYF.

This rearrangement joins TRBV5-4 to TRBJ2-7; 10 positions agree with TRBD1. With V trimmed by 4 bases and J by 4 bases, 5 bases remained unmatched. Per the germline V gene, CDR1 is SGHNT and CDR2 is YYREEE (reference sequence). The CDR3 is 14 residues long. CDR3 DNA sequence: TGTGCCAGCAGCCGGGACAGGGGAAGTTACGAGCAGTACTTC. Translated, it gives CASSRDRGSYEQYF. Together with reference TRBV5-4 and TRBJ2-7, the CDR3 gives the full variable domain: ETGVTQSPTHLIKTRGQQVTLRCSSQSGHNTVSWYQQALGQGPQFIFQYYREEENGRGNFPPRFSGLQFPNYSSELNVNALELDDSALYLCASSRDRGSYEQYFGPGTRLTVT.

The chain recombines TRBV28 with TRBJ1-3; D call uncertain. The germline V gene encodes CDR1 MDHEN and CDR2 SYDVKM. This CDR3 spans 12 amino acids. Trimming removed 2 bases from V and 8 bases from J, with 7 bases in between. The CDR3 protein is CASSLSGDTIYF. The DNA of the CDR3 is TGTGCCAGCAGTTTAAGTGGGGACACCATATATTTT.